These 16 T cell receptor beta chains were sequenced from one sample in a study of T cells after yellow fever vaccination. TCRdb used MiXCR to reprocess the 5' RACE reads, holding one entry per CDR3 protein. The sample lists 450,000 to 650,000 distinct CDR3 sequences, roughly a fifth occurring once. The starting material was PBMCs, obtained 20 to 25 days after the first yellow fever vaccination. The origin of the receptors is a man younger than 35 who received the YFV17D yellow fever vaccine.

This clonotype came up a few times. The rearrangement uses TRBV11-2 and TRBJ2-7; D not resolved. This CDR3 is 15 amino acids long. The germline V and J ends were trimmed by 1 base and 1 base, with 11 bases remaining between them. From germline, CDR1 is SGHAT and CDR2 FQNNGV. The CDR3 DNA reads TGTGCCAGCAGCTTAGCCGCGACCCCGTCCTACGAGCAGTACGTC. The encoded protein is CASSLAATPSYEQYV.

The genes are TRBV20-1 and TRBJ2-1; TRBD1 might be the D (6 bases). Trimming pared 4 bases from V and 6 bases from J, leaving 13 bases between. CDR1 is DFQATT and CDR2 is SNEGSKA in the germline V gene (reference sequence). This CDR3 has 13 amino acids. This chain's CDR3 is CSATGTIVNEQFF. CDR3 nucleotides: TGCAGTGCTACCGGGACAATCGTCAATGAGCAGTTCTTC.

This clonotype has more than one count but fewer than ten. The CDR3 loop reads CASSFQGTLTDTQYF. CDR3 DNA: TGTGCCAGCAGCTTTCAGGGGACGTTGACAGATACGCAGTATTTT. This sequence joins TRBV7-3 and TRBJ2-3; maybe TRBD1 (6 bases). CDR1 and CDR2 (germline): SGHTA, FQGTGA. The CDR3 extends over 15 amino acids. The V end was cut by 3 bases, the J end by 3 bases, with 13 bases between.

This rearrangement joins TRBV20-1 to TRBJ1-5; D is unresolved. Germline V gene sequence: CDR1 DFQATT, CDR2 SNEGSKA (reference sequence). The V end was cut by 5 bases, the J end by 4 bases, with 12 bases between. CDR3 length: 13 amino acids. Written as DNA, the CDR3 is TGCAGTGCTCACCAGGAGATGAATCAGCCCCAGCATTTT. It yields the protein CSAHQEMNQPQHF.

The chain links TRBV27 to TRBJ2-3, with a weak D call TRBD1 (6 bases). CDR1 is MNHEY, CDR2 SMNVEV, per germline (reference sequence). The CDR3 covers 13 residues. The V end was cut by 3 bases, the J end by 5 bases, with 9 bases between. This chain's CDR3 is CASSLNRVDTQYF. DNA of the CDR3: TGTGCCAGCAGTTTGAACAGGGTAGATACGCAGTATTTT.

This clonotype was observed a few times. The rearrangement joins TRBV5-1 to TRBJ2-7; maybe TRBD2 (6 bases). Trimming removed 4 bases at V and 5 bases at J, with 10 bases between. The germline CDR1 and CDR2 sequences are SGHRS and YFSETQ. The CDR3 contains 12 residues. The CDR3 DNA reads TGCGCCAGCAGCGGCGGGACGAACGAGCAGTACTTC. Its translation: CASSGGTNEQYF.

This chain connects TRBV19 to TRBJ2-7; no clear D. V was clipped by 3 bases and J by 2 bases, with 14 bases between them. The CDR3 extends over 15 amino acids. Germline lookup yields CDR1 LNHDA and CDR2 SQIVND (reference sequence). CDR3 residues: CASSINGRSTYEQYF. CDR3 nucleotide sequence: TGTGCCAGTAGTATCAACGGGCGGTCGACCTACGAGCAGTACTTC.

The chain couples TRBV5-1 to TRBJ2-2; 9 positions agree with TRBD1. Germline assignment: CDR1 SGHRS and CDR2 YFSETQ. This CDR3 region has 17 residues. V gave up 1 base and J gave up 3 bases; unmatched junction bases: 7. The CDR3 DNA follows: TGCGCCAGCAGCTTGAGCGTCCGGACAGGGGACACCGGGGAGCTGTTTTTT. Its protein is CASSLSVRTGDTGELFF.

The V and J genes are TRBV4-2 and TRBJ2-5, with 9 nucleotides matching TRBD2. The germline CDR1 and CDR2 sequences are LGHNA and YNFKEQ. The CDR3 totals 17 residues. Trimming removed 1 base from V and 3 bases from J; junction bases left unmatched: 9. DNA for the CDR3: TGTGCCAGCAGCCAAGCTGGGTGGGTAGCGGGGGAAGAGACCCAGTACTTC. It is translated as CASSQAGWVAGEETQYF.

This clonotype was found many times. V is TRBV5-1 and J is TRBJ2-2; maybe TRBD1 (5 bases). The CDR3 extends over 16 amino acids. The ends were cut back, 1 base at V and 0 bases at J, with 10 bases in the middle. Germline V gene data show CDR1 as SGHRS and CDR2 as YFSETQ. CDR3 DNA: TGCGCCAGCAGCTTGAGGAACAGGACGAACACCGGGGAGCTGTTTTTT. It encodes CASSLRNRTNTGELFF.

A few counts support this clonotype. This sequence joins TRBV9 and TRBJ1-1; D gene unclear. Trimming removed 0 bases from V and 0 bases from J, with 6 bases in between. This CDR3 is built from 14 residues. Germline CDR1 is SGDLS and CDR2 is YYNGEE. Here the CDR3 DNA reads TGTGCCAGCAGCGTAGGGTCAGTGAACACTGAAGCTTTCTTT. It yields the protein CASSVGSVNTEAFF.

This rearrangement joins TRBV7-2 to TRBJ1-3; D unresolved. The V end was cut by 4 bases, the J end by 7 bases, with 17 bases between. This CDR3 is built from 15 residues. Germline values: CDR1 SGHTA, CDR2 FQGNSA. The CDR3 spells CASSSRWGGSNTIYF. As DNA, the CDR3 is TGTGCCAGCAGCTCTCGATGGGGAGGAAGCAACACCATATATTTT.

This clonotype has more than one count but fewer than ten. V gene TRBV12-3 or TRBV12-4 combines with J gene TRBJ2-2; perhaps TRBD2 as D (5 bases). The CDR3 is 15 amino acids. The V end lost 6 bases, the J end lost 0 bases, and 11 bases lay between the germline ends. CDR3 nucleotide sequence: TGTGCCAGCAGGATGGACTTCCCGAACACCGGGGAGCTGTTTTTT. Its translation is CASRMDFPNTGELFF.

This clonotype was observed once. V gene TRBV7-3 combines with J gene TRBJ2-4, with D perhaps assigned TRBD1 or TRBD2 (5 bases each). Deletions cut 5 bases from V and 3 bases from J, with 11 bases between. Germline V lookup: CDR1 SGHTA, CDR2 FQGTGA. CDR3 length: 14 amino acids. DNA of the CDR3: TGTGCCAGCAGCCCCGGGGCGAGCAAAAACATTCAGTACTTC. This codes for CASSPGASKNIQYF.

CDR3 sequence reads: CASSDPASGVGDTQYF. The CDR3 coding sequence is TGTGCCAGCAGTGATCCGGCTAGCGGGGTGGGAGATACGCAGTATTTT. The chain uses TRBV25-1 and TRBJ2-3; the match to TRBD2 covers 9 bases. Germline lookup yields CDR1 MGHDK and CDR2 SYGVNS. The CDR3 runs 16 residues. V lost 3 bases, J lost 5 bases, and 9 bases stayed unmatched.

The chain uses TRBV12-3 or TRBV12-4 and TRBJ1-2; TRBD1 agrees at 8 bases. Trimming took 6 bases from V and 4 from J; bases not matched to a gene: 4. The CDR3 runs to 13 residues. This CDR3 is CASRQGGGYGYTF. CDR3 DNA: TGTGCCAGCAGACAGGGGGGTGGCTATGGCTACACCTTC.